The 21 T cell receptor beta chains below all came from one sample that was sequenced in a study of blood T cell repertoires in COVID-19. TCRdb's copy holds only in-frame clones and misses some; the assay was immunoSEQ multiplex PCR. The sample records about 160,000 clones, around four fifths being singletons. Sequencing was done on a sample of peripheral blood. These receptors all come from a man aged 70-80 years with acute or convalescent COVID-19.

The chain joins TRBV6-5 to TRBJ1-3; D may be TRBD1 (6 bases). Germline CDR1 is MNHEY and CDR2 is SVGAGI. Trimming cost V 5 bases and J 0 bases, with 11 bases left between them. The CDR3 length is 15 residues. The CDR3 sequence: CASSQRGSSGNTIYF. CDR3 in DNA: TGTGCCAGCAGTCAAAGGGGGTCCTCTGGAAACACCATATATTTT.

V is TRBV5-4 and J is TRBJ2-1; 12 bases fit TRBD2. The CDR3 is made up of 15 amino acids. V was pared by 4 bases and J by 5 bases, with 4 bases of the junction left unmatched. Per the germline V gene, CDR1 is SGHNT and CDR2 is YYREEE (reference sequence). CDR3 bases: TGTGCCAGCAGCAATAGACTAGCGGGGGACAATGAGCAGTTCTTC. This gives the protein CASSNRLAGDNEQFF.

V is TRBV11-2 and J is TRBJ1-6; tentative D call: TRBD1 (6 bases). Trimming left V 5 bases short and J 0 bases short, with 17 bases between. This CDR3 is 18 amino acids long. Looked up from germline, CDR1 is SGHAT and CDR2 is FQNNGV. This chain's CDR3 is CASSQGHPASSYNSPLHF. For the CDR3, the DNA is TGTGCCAGCAGCCAGGGACACCCGGCGAGCTCCTATAATTCACCCCTCCACTTT. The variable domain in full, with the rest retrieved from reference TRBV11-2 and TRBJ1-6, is EAGVAQSPRYKIIEKRQSVAFWCNPISGHATLYWYQQILGQGPKLLIQFQNNGVVDDSQLPKDRFSAERLKGVDSTLKIQPAKLEDSAVYLCASSQGHPASSYNSPLHFGNGTRLTVT.

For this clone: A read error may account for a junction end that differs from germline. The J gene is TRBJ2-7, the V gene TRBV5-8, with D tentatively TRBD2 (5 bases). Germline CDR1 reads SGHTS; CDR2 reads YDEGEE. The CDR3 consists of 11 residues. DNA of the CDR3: TGTGCCAGCAGCTTGGGAGGGTCTAAAAACTTC. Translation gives CASSLGGSKNF.

The CDR3 region has the DNA TGTGCCAGCTTGGGACTAGCGGGAGGGCCTACCAATCCCTACGAGCAGTACTTC. Amino acid sequence: CASLGLAGGPTNPYEQYF. V is TRBV28 and J is TRBJ2-7; TRBD2 agrees at 16 bases. The junction had 12 bases not matched to a gene; V was cut back by 8 bases and J by 2 bases. This CDR3 is built from 18 residues. Germline CDR1 reads MDHEN; CDR2 reads SYDVKM. Together with reference TRBV28 and TRBJ2-7, the CDR3 gives the full variable domain: DVKVTQSSRYLVKRTGEKVFLECVQDMDHENMFWYRQDPGLGLRLIYFSYDVKMKEKGDIPEGYSVSREKKERFSLILESASTNQTSMYLCASLGLAGGPTNPYEQYFGPGTRLTVT.

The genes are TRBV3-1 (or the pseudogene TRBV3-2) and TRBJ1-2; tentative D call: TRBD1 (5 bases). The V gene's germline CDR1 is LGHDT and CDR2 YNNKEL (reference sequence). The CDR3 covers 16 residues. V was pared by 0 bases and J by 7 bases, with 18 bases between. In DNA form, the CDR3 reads TGTGCCAGCAGCCAAGATCAGTCGGGACTCCTGGGTGGCTACACCTTC. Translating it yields CASSQDQSGLLGGYTF.

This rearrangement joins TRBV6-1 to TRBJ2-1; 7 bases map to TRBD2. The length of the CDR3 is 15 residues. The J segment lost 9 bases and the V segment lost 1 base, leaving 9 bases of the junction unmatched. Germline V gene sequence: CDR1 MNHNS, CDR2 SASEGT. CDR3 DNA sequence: TGTGCCAGCAGTGAAGGTGGCGGGAGAGTGTTTGAGCAGTTCTTC. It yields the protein CASSEGGGRVFEQFF.

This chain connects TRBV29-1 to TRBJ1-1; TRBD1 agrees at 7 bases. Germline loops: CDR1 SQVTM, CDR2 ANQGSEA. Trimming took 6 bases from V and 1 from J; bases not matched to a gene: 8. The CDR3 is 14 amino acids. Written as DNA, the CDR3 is TGCAGCGTAACCCTGACAGGGCGGAACACTGAAGCTTTCTTT. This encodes CSVTLTGRNTEAFF. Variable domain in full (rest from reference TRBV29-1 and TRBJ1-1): SAVISQKPSRDICQRGTSLTIQCQVDSQVTMMFWYRQQPGQSLTLIATANQGSEATYESGFVIDKFPISRPNLTFSTLTVSNMSPEDSSIYLCSVTLTGRNTEAFFGQGTRLTVV.

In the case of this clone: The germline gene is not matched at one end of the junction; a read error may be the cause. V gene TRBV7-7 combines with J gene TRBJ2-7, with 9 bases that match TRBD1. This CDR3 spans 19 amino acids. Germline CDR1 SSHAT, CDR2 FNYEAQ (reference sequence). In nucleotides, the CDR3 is TGTGCTAGCAGCTTAGCGACAGGGGGAGAGGGGCGCCGACCTTACGAGCAGTACTTC. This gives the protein CASSLATGGEGRRPYEQYF.

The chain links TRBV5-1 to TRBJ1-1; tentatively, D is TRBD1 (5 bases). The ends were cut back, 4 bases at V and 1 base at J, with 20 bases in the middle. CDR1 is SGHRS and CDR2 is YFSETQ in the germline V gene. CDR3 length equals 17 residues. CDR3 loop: CASSPSGWGRENTEAFF. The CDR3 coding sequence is TGCGCCAGCAGCCCATCCGGCTGGGGCCGTGAGAACACTGAAGCTTTCTTT.

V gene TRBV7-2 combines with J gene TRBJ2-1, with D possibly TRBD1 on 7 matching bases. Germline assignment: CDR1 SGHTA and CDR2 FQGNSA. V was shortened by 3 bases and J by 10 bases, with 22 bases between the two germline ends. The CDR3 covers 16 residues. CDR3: CASSLFLAGGGGEQFF. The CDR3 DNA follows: TGTGCCAGCAGCTTGTTTTTGGCCGGAGGGGGCGGCGAGCAGTTCTTC.

The CDR3: CASSLSAGNTEAFF. In DNA form, the CDR3 reads TGTGCCAGCAGCTTATCGGCGGGGAACACTGAAGCTTTCTTT. The chain joins TRBV7-3 to TRBJ1-1; D call uncertain. Per the germline V gene, CDR1 is SGHTA and CDR2 is FQGTGA. V lost 2 bases, J lost 1 base, and 8 bases lay in between. The CDR3 runs to 14 residues.

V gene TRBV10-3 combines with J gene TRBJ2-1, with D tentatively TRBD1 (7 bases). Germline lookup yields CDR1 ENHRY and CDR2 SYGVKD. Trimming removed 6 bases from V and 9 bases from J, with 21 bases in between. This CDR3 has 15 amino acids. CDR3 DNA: TGTGCCATCAGGAAGGAAGAGGAGGGGGCGACTGAGCAGTTCTTC. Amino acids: CAIRKEEEGATEQFF.

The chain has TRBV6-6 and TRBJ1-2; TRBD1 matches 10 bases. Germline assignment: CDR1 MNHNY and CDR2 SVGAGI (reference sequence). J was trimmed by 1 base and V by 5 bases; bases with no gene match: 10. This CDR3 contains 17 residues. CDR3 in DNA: TGTGCCAGCAGTCCTCGTGGGGACAGGGGTTTTAACTATGGCTACACCTTC. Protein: CASSPRGDRGFNYGYTF.

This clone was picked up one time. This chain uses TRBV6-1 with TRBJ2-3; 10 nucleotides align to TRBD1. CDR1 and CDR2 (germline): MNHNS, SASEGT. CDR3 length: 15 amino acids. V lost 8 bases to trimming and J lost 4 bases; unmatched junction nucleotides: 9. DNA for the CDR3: TGTGCCAGCGGGGGGGACAGGGGATCGGCAGATACGCAGTATTTT. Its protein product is CASGGDRGSADTQYF.

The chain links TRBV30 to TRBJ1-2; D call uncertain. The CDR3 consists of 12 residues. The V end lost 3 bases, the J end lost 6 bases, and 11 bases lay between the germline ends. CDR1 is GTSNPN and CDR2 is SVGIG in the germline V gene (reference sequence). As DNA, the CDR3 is TGTGCCTGGAGGGCCACAGTCGATGGCTACACCTTC. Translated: CAWRATVDGYTF.

CDR3 protein: CASSESDSRAYEQYF. The CDR3 nucleotides read TGTGCCAGCAGTGAATCGGACAGCAGAGCCTACGAGCAGTACTTC. The rearrangement joins TRBV2 to TRBJ2-7; maybe TRBD1 (6 bases). Germline V gene sequence: CDR1 SNHLY, CDR2 FYNNEI. The CDR3 has 15 amino acids. Trimming took 2 bases from V and 2 from J, leaving 13 bases between them.

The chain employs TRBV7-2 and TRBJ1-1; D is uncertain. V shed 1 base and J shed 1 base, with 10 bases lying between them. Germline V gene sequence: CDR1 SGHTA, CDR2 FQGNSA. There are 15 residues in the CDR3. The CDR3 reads CASSLVTGSNTEAFF. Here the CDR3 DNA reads TGTGCCAGCAGCTTAGTTACGGGGTCGAACACTGAAGCTTTCTTT. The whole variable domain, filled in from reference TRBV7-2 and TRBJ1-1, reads GAGVSQSPSNKVTEKGKDVELRCDPISGHTALYWYRQSLGQGLEFLIYFQGNSAPDKSGLPSDRFSAERTGGSVSTLTIQRTQQEDSAVYLCASSLVTGSNTEAFFGQGTRLTVV.

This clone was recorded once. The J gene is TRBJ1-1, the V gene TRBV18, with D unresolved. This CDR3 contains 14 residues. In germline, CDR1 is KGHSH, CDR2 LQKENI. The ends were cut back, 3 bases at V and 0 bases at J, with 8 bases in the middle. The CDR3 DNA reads TGTGCCAGCTCACCCGTTCTCGTGAACACTGAAGCTTTCTTT. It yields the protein CASSPVLVNTEAFF.

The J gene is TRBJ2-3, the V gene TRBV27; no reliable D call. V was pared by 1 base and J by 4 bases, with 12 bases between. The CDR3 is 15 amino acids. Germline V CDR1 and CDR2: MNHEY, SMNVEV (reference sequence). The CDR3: CASSLYPALADTQYF. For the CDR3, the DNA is TGTGCCAGCAGTTTATACCCGGCGCTAGCAGATACGCAGTATTTT.

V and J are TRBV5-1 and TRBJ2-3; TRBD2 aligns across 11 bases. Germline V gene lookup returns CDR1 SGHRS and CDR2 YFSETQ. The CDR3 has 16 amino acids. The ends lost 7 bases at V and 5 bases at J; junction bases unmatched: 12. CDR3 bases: TGCGCCAGCGGACTTTATAGCGGGGGGGAGATAGATACGCAGTATTTT. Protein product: CASGLYSGGEIDTQYF.